Listed below are T cell receptor beta chains from one sample, sequenced in a study of CD8+ T cells in alopecia areata. The protocol was immunoSEQ multiplex PCR, while the TCRdb copy is restricted to in-frame clones and leaves out a portion. The data contain some 190,000 clones, 66% of them singletons. The material sequenced was CD4+ T cells sorted from blood, taken at week 44, from a patient treated with tofacitinib. These receptors all stem from a human donor with alopecia areata. Each CDR3 is given without its conserved first and last residue.

>TRBJ1-2|TRBV19
ASRGGPNYGYT
>TRBJ2-5|TRBV4-2
ASSRTPGPRSEGTQY
>TRBJ2-1|TRBV19
ASGGGPEQF
>TRBJ1-2|TRBV29-1
STGGKPDYGYT
>TRBJ2-6|TRBV29-1
SVEASSSGANVLT
>TRBJ2-1|TRBV25-1
ASSLSGTGGAFDEQF
>TRBJ2-1|TRBV10-3
AISEGGANGEQF
>TRBJ1-2|TRBV4-1
ASSQGGGYGYT
>TRBJ1-1|TRBV19
ASNPTGGREAF
>TRBJ1-1|TRBV18
ASSPPTAVTEAF
>TRBJ1-2|TRBV19
ASSILTGDYGYT
>TRBJ1-1|TRBV6-5
ASSTEDREAF
>TRBJ2-3|TRBV7-3
ASSSVPGTTPDTQY
>TRBJ1-1|TRBV7-3
ASSQSPGDTEAF
>TRBJ1-4|TRBV7-2
ASSLSVTFATNEKLF
>TRBJ1-1|TRBV29-1
SVEGKMNTEAF
>TRBJ2-3|TRBV28
ASRRDSSTDTQY
>TRBJ2-3|TRBV5-1
ASSFGQGTDTQY
>TRBJ1-5|TRBV30
AWSAGADQPQH
>TRBJ2-3|TRBV7-9
ASSLVQDTQY
>TRBJ2-5|TRBV7-3
ASSQTNQETQY
>TRBJ1-2|TRBV30
AWSVSNYGYT
>TRBJ2-3|TRBV29-1
SVEAGWTDTQY
>TRBJ1-5|TRBV7-2
ASSGRPQGPSNQPQH
>TRBJ1-5|TRBV30
AWKGGNQPQH
>TRBJ2-7|TRBV14
ASSQGLGGQY
>TRBJ2-5|TRBV7-2
ASSLVLRGGETQY
>TRBJ2-7|TRBV11-1
ASSFVAATSYEQY
>TRBJ2-7|TRBV29-1
SVRGQAIYEQY
>TRBJ2-5|TRBV2
ASSGRGETQY
>TRBJ1-1|TRBV7-2
ASSLLGSSNTEAF
>TRBJ2-5|TRBV6-6
ATEQGYQETQY
>TRBJ2-7|TRBV6-6
ASSETLEQY
>TRBJ1-2|TRBV27
ASSPQGQNGYT
>TRBJ1-4|TRBV7-2
ASSTAGGATNEKLF
>TRBJ2-3|TRBV6-6
ASRDTSTDTQY
>TRBJ2-1|TRBV7-9
ASSLAPMEQF
>TRBJ1-6|TRBV5-4
ASSFGGRNSPLH
>TRBJ2-4|TRBV7-2
ASSPPTNRPKNIQY
>TRBJ1-1|TRBV6-4
ASSYRVGTEAF
>TRBJ2-5|TRBV10-3
AIRRTSGETQY
>TRBJ1-2|TRBV11-2
ASSHPSGYGYT
>TRBJ1-2|TRBV23-1
ASSQGQGADGYT
>TRBJ1-2|TRBV4-3
ASSQGTGNYGYT
>TRBJ1-2|TRBV29-1
SVEGYT
>TRBJ2-7|TRBV4-3
ASSQPGQGASEQY
>TRBJ2-1|TRBV4-1
ASSQVGSYNEQF
>TRBJ2-5|TRBV19
ASSGKRETQY
>TRBJ1-1|TRBV27
ASSLLRPEAGTEAF
>TRBJ2-1|TRBV2
ASRIRTGGKGTNEQF
>TRBJ2-5|TRBV5-1
ASSLRGLSQETQY
>TRBJ1-2|TRBV4-3
ASSQDSGGYT
>TRBJ2-5|TRBV5-1
ASGRQQETQY
>TRBJ2-4|TRBV30
AWSRGRESKNIQY
>TRBJ1-1|TRBV6-6
ASSYSSPQSTEAF
>TRBJ2-2|TRBV29-1
SVEQRTSLGGELF
>TRBJ2-5|TRBV27
ASSLGYSETQY
>TRBJ2-7|TRBV11-3
ASSPGQGLWEQY
>TRBJ2-2|TRBV29-1
SVASPGELF
>TRBJ2-3|TRBV30
AWTNLPGRNGADTQY